This TCR beta chain was profiled in a study of breast tumors, draining lymph nodes, adjacent tissues. General study results and limits: Tumor T cell lymph node origin was a supported hypothesis, not proven. Tumor repertoires ranked between lymph nodes and nontumor tissue in diversity, with V and J gene preferences.

Germline V gives CDR1 MRHNA, CDR2 SNTAGT. This CDR3 comprises 14 residues. Trimming cost V 5 bases and J 6 bases, with 14 bases left between them. The lymph nodes were axillary draining lymph nodes from breast cancer patients. TCRdb fed the multiplex PCR reads into MiXCR, producing one record per CDR3 protein. The table has 150,000 to 250,000 distinct CDR3 sequences, approximately 31% seen once. This clonotype appeared a few times. Its target is not known. Material for sequencing was axillary lymph node tissue. The source of this sequence is a female donor with breast cancer. Some clones in this sample may be carry-over from other donors' samples. The chain couples TRBV6-4 to TRBJ2-1, with D unresolved. The CDR3 sequence: CASSHASWSNEQFF. CDR3 nucleotide sequence: TGTGCCAGCAGTCACGCTAGTTGGAGCAATGAGCAGTTCTTC.